A selection of T cell receptor beta chains follows, all from one sample in a study of beta chain features in type 1 diabetes. Some clones are missing from TCRdb's copy, which holds only in-frame ones; the method was immunoSEQ multiplex PCR. The sample yields 150,000 to 200,000 clones, about 8.3% seen once. Sequenced material: central memory CD4+ T cells from blood. The origin of the receptors is a woman aged 18-29 years with type 1 diabetes. CDR3s leave out the opening cysteine and the closing phenylalanine or tryptophan.

v_call	j_call	cdr3_aa
TRBV18	TRBJ2-6	ASSPGGSGANVLT
TRBV7-8	TRBJ2-1	ASSLISGRTPNEQF
TRBV5-1	TRBJ2-3	ASSMGLAGASTDTQY
TRBV4-3	TRBJ2-5	ASSQDKAGDGQETQY
TRBV30	TRBJ1-5	AWGGQPNQPQH
TRBV29-1	TRBJ1-1	SVREAPNTEAF
TRBV6-5	TRBJ2-1	ASSYSTSGRAHGQF
TRBV18	TRBJ1-5	ASSRTDRSNQPQH
TRBV28	TRBJ2-3	ASSPLWGTSGASTDTQY
TRBV7-9	TRBJ1-2	ASSVGQGQGYT
TRBV7-8	TRBJ2-3	ASSLRRESTDTQY
TRBV11-2	TRBJ2-7	ASSPTEVHEQY
TRBV5-1	TRBJ1-2	ASSPGQLDGYT